Included here is one TCR beta chain sequence, with context. In its sample, this clone was seen a few times. Its antigen target is currently unknown. There are no base qualities to consult, and no much larger clone falls within one base. TCRbeta CDR3 regions were amplified from genomic DNA using the immunoSEQ Assay, a bias-controlled multiplex PCR. On the study's bioinformatics: The number of nucleated cells in each sample was estimated from the amplification of reference gene primers within the assay. Sequence reads were collapsed and filtered to measure the absolute abundance of every unique TCRbeta CDR3 rearrangement. For each sample, productive Simpson clonality was calculated as the square root of Simpson's diversity index over productive rearrangements. TCRdb took this table from immuneACCESS and kept in-frame rearrangements with V and J called. Such tables lack part of the clones; where checked against another copy, unresolved V genes explain under half of the gap, and the rest is unexplained. The DNA was the basis for D and trimming; V, J and clone size are from that table. The sample includes 83,000 or so clones, with 75% to 85% observed a single time. The top ten hold roughly 9.8% of the sample.

From cysteine to phenylalanine, the CDR3 is 15 amino acids long. Only the CDR3 DNA is retained, 45 bases long and in frame from the first base. The CDR1 and CDR2 encoded by the germline V gene are MNHEY and SVGAGI. The germline V and J ends show losses of 4 bases and 3 bases respectively, and no gene match explains 4 bases of the junction. The sample is drawn from a study of blood T cell repertoires in COVID-19 (dated by TCRdb to between 2020 and 2021). General notes on the study: Samples covering the acute and convalescent phases of COVID-19 were provided by collaborators in the United States, Italy and Spain. Nearly every sample came with metadata listing a de-identified subject ID, COVID-19 status, age in years and sex. The prospective study material was composed of cDNA or gDNA derived from T cells, B-cell-depleted T cells, or PBMCs. The samples were drawn from the first 160 participants of the ongoing ImmuneRACE study and from 1,200 or so subjects provided by 6 global collaborators. Subjects who had been exposed to COVID-19, were actively infected with it, or had recovered from it provided the deeply sampled blood TCRbeta repertoires that made up the dataset. The repertoires were released in a freely available public database intended as a resource for research on the immune response to SARS-CoV-2. Where HLA class I and class II types were available, the types were taken from metadata supplied by the sample provider, not from assay-based typing.

Collaborating institutions collected whole blood in K2EDTA tubes following their own protocols. For TCRbeta analysis, collaborator samples were shipped as frozen whole blood, as isolated PBMCs, or as DNA extracted from either sample type. Findings and caveats that apply to the study as a whole: How much clinical and demographic metadata was included differed by source and by participant, and the metadata was provided uncurated.

This receptor was identified in a woman of 80 years or more with acute or convalescent COVID-19. The rearranged chain carries TRBV6-5 and TRBJ2-2; 8 central nucleotides agree with TRBD1. The specimen was peripheral blood. For the CDR3, the sequence is CASSSQGGDTGELFF. Here is the DNA: TGTGCCAGCAGTTCACAGGGGGGCGACACCGGGGAGCTGTTTTTT.